This T cell receptor beta chain was sequenced during a study of blood T cell repertoires in COVID-19. The germline CDR1 and CDR2 sequences are SGHVS and FQNEAQ. J was trimmed by 5 bases and V by 2 bases; bases with no gene match: 12. The CDR3 is made up of 17 amino acids. Using immunoSEQ multiplex PCR, the repertoire was profiled, and TCRdb retains in-frame clones only, with some absent. This sample has some 300,000 clones, with around 86% found just once. The sample taken for sequencing was PBMCs or T cells enriched from blood (not recorded which). This sequence joins TRBV7-8 and TRBJ2-5; 9 nucleotides line up with TRBD2. This receptor was identified in a man under 40 who had recovered from COVID-19. CDR3 bases: TGTGCCAGCAGCTTATTTAGTCTAGCGGGATCCACGGAGACCCAGTACTTC. It translates to CASSLFSLAGSTETQYF.